The entry below describes one T cell receptor (beta chain). The CDR3 is made up of 14 amino acids. V lost 4 bases and J lost 4; bases outside the gene matches: 6. The germline gives CDR1 MGHRA, CDR2 YSYEKL. Using MiXCR, TCRdb re-called clones from the PCR reads. Of around 8,400 clones listed, 44% are singletons. Patients underwent thyroid surgery, and none had received any treatment before it. The sample is drawn from a study of metastatic and nonmetastatic thyroid tumors. This TCR derives from a male donor with papillary thyroid cancer or a benign thyroid nodule (not recorded which). Some clones in this sample may be carry-over from other donors' samples. The rearrangement uses TRBV4-1 and TRBJ2-7; TRBD1 agrees at 8 bases. Input material: tumor tissue. The CDR3 DNA reads as TGCGCCAGCAGCCCCACAGGGGGGTTATACGAGCAGTACTTC. Protein product: CASSPTGGLYEQYF.